This TCR beta chain comes out of a study of blood T cell repertoires in COVID-19 (dated by TCRdb to 2019 to 2021). Broadly, across the study: Samples from collaborators originated in the United States, Italy and Spain and spanned both the acute and convalescent phases of COVID-19. The prospective study material was composed of cDNA or gDNA derived from T cells, B-cell-depleted T cells, or PBMCs. Deeply sampled blood TCRbeta repertoires from subjects exposed to, actively infected with, or recovered from COVID-19 were included in the dataset. The repertoires were released in a freely available public database meant as a resource for research on the immune response to SARS-CoV-2. The samples were drawn from the first 160 participants of the ongoing ImmuneRACE study and from 1,254 subjects provided by 6 global collaborators. Sample metadata almost always included a de-identified subject ID, COVID-19 status, age in years and sex. Where available, HLA class I and class II types were taken from metadata supplied by the sample provider and were not determined by assay-based typing.

Study-level results and caveats: Clinical and demographic metadata were provided uncurated, with the amount varying by source and participant.

TCRbeta CDR3 regions were amplified from genomic DNA by means of the immunoSEQ Assay, a bias-controlled multiplex PCR. The paper's data handling went like this. Nucleated cell counts per sample were estimated from amplification of reference gene primers within the assay. Sequence reads were collapsed and filtered to measure the absolute abundance of every unique TCRbeta CDR3 rearrangement. For each sample, productive Simpson clonality was calculated as the square root of Simpson's diversity index across productive rearrangements. Not all clones reach the TCRdb copy of this immuneACCESS table, which keeps in-frame sequences only. Checked studies attribute under half of the gap to unresolved V genes and leave the rest unexplained. V and J calls and clone size are those listed in that table; D and trimming were worked out from the DNA. The sample yields over 70,000 clones; 65% to 90% were counted once. The ten largest clones represent 6.9% of the sample.

Details on this clone: Its antigen target is currently unknown. No clone much larger than this one lies a single base away; base qualities are absent.

At one collaborating source in Seattle, patients were enrolled during active infection and were followed longitudinally through the course of disease. Each collaborating institution followed its own protocols to collect whole blood in K2EDTA tubes. For TCRbeta analysis, collaborator samples were shipped as frozen whole blood, as isolated PBMCs, or as DNA extracted from either sample type. The origin of this receptor is a man aged 25 to 40 with COVID-19, enrolled during active disease. Sequencing used peripheral blood.

This receptor carries the CDR3 CASSYLSGANQPQHF. The nucleotide sequence is TGTGCCAGCAGTTACCTCTCAGGGGCAAACCAGCCCCAGCATTTT. The chain employs TRBV6-5 and TRBJ1-5; a weak D assignment points to TRBD1 (6 bases agree). V is clipped by 2 bases and J by 7 bases, and the sequence between their germline boundaries is 15 bases long. According to the germline V gene, CDR1 reads MNHEY and CDR2 reads SVGAGI. Including the terminal cysteine and phenylalanine, the CDR3 comprises 15 residues. Only the CDR3 DNA stays, 45 bases, in frame from base 1.